A single T cell receptor (beta chain) is shown here with its context. These data come from a study of blood T cell repertoires in COVID-19. Study as a whole: Acute and convalescent COVID-19 samples came from the United States, Italy and Spain. Sample material is recorded as cDNA or gDNA derived from T cells, B-cell-depleted T cells, or PBMCs.

As originally analysed: Estimates of nucleated cell counts were drawn from the amplification of reference gene primers. Sequenced by immunoSEQ multiplex PCR; TCRdb stores in-frame clones only, minus some. Clone size and the V and J calls come from that table; the DNA yielded D and trimming. The sample contains approximately 240,000 clones, 70% to 90% of which appear only once. Germline loops: CDR1 MNHEY, CDR2 SVGEGT. This CDR3 is built from 15 residues. Trimming at V came to 4 bases and at J to 3 bases, leaving 7 bases not matched to a gene. The receptor comes from a woman in her 40s who had recovered from COVID-19. The specimen was peripheral blood. This chain connects TRBV6-2 or TRBV6-3 to TRBJ2-7, with TRBD1 identical over 9 bases. The CDR3 sequence is CASSFGQGIDYEQYF. The CDR3 bases are TGTGCCAGCAGTTTCGGACAGGGGATCGACTACGAGCAGTACTTC.